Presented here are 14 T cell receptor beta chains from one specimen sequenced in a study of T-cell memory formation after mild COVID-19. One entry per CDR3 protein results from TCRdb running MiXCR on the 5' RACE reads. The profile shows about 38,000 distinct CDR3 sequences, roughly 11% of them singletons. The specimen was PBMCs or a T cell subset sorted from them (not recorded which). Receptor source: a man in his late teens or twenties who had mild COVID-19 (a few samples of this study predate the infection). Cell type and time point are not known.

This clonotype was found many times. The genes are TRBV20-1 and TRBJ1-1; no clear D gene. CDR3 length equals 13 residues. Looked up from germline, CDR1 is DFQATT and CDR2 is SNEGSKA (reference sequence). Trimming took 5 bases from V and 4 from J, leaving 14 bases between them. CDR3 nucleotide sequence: TGCAGTGCTTTCCTCCCAGGTGGCACTGAAGCTTTCTTT. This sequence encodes CSAFLPGGTEAFF.

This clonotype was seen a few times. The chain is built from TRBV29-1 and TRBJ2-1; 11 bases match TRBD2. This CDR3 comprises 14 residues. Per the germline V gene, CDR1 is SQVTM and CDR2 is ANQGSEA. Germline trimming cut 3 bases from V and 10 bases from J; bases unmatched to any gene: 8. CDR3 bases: TGCAGCGTTGAGACTAGCGGGGCGGCTGGGGAGCAGTTCTTC. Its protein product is CSVETSGAAGEQFF.

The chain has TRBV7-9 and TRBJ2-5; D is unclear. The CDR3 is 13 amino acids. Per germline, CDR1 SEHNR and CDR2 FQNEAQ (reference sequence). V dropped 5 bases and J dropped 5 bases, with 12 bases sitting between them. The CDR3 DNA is TGTGCCAGCAGCCCTCCGGGTGGGGAGACCCAGTACTTC. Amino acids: CASSPPGGETQYF.

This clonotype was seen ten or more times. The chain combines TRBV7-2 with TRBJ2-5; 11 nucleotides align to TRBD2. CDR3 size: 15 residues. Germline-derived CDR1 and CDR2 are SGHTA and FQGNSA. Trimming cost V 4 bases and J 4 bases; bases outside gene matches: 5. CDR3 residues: CASSSRLAGIETQYF. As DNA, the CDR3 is TGTGCCAGCAGCTCGCGACTAGCGGGGATAGAGACCCAGTACTTC.

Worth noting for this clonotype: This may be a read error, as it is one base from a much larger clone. The CDR3 DNA reads as TGTGCCAGCAGCCCCGGGACGATAGCGGGGACTGCCGAAAACATTCAGTACTTC. Protein product: CASSPGTIAGTAENIQYF. This rearrangement joins TRBV12-3 or TRBV12-4 to TRBJ2-4, with 8 bases aligning to TRBD2. The CDR3 totals 18 residues. Germline trimming cut 6 bases from V and 5 bases from J; bases unmatched to any gene: 18.

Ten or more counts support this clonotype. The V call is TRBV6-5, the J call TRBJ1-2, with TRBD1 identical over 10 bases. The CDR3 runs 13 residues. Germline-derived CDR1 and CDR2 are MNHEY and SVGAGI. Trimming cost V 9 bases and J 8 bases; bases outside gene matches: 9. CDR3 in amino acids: CASSGTGARGYTF. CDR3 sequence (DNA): TGTGCCAGTTCGGGGACAGGGGCGCGAGGCTACACCTTC.

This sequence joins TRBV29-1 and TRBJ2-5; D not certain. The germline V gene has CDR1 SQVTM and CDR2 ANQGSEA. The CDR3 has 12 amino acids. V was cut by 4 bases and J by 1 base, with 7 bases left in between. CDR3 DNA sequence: TGCAGCGTTGGAGGATTCCAAGAGACCCAGTACTTC. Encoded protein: CSVGGFQETQYF.

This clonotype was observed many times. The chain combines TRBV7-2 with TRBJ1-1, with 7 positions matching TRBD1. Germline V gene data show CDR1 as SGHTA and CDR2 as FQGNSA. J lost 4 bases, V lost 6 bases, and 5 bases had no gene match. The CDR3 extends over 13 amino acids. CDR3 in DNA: TGTGCCAGCAGGACAGGGTGGATCACTGAAGCTTTCTTT. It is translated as CASRTGWITEAFF.

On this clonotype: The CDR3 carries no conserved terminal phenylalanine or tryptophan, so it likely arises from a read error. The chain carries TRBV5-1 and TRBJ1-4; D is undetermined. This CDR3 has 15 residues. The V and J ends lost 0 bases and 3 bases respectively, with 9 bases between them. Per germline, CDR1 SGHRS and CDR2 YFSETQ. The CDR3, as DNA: TGCGCCAGCAGCTTGGTCTCTGAGTCTAATGAAAAACTGTTTTAT. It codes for CASSLVSESNEKLFY.

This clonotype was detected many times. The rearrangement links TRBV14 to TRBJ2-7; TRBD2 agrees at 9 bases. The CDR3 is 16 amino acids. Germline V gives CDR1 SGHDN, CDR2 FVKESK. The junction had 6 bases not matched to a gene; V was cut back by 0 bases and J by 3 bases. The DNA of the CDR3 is TGTGCCAGCAGCCAAGAGAAGCGGGGGGAACGCTACGAGCAGTACGTC. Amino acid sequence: CASSQEKRGERYEQYV.

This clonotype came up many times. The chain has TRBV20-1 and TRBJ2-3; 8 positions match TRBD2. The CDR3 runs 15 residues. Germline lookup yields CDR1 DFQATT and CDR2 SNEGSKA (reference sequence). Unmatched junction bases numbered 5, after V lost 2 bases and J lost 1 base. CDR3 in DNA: TGCAGTGCTAGAAGTACTAGCGGTCGCACAGATACGCAGTATTTT. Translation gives CSARSTSGRTDTQYF.

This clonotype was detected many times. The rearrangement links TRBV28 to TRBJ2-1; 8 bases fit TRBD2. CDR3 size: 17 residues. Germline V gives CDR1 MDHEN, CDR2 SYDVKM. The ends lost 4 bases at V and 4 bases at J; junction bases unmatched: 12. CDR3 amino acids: CASSSLLLAGVYNEQFF. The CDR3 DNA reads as TGTGCCAGCAGTTCTCTACTTCTAGCGGGCGTTTACAATGAGCAGTTCTTC.

CDR3 amino acids: CASSYELNTEAFF. Written as DNA, the CDR3 is TGTGCCAGCAGTTATGAGCTGAACACTGAAGCTTTCTTT. V gene TRBV6-5 combines with J gene TRBJ1-1; D gene uncertain. The CDR3 runs 13 residues. Trimming left V 3 bases short and J 0 bases short, with 5 bases between. In germline, CDR1 is MNHEY, CDR2 SVGAGI.

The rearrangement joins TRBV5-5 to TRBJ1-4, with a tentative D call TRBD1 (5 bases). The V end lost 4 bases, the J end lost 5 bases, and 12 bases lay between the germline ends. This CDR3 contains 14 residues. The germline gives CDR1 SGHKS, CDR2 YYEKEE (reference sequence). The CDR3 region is CASSPEWGNEKLFF. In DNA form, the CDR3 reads TGTGCCAGCAGCCCCGAGTGGGGCAATGAAAAACTGTTTTTT.